This T cell receptor (beta chain) was captured by sequencing in a study of long-term antiretroviral therapy in people with HIV. Whole-study results and caveats: In the period from about 2004 to 2017, blood was collected, possibly under older ART regimens. Dominating the repertoire at all time points were the clones that expanded before ART.

For this clone: What it binds is not known.

The libraries were made with immunoSEQ v3.0 at survey level. In sequencing, about 40,000-50,000 T-cell genomes per sample were targeted. Repertoires were generated with immunoSEQ multiplex PCR, while TCRdb's copy carries only in-frame clones and drops some. Of approximately 27,000 clones in the sample, about nine tenths were seen once. The V and J ends lost 4 bases and 7 bases respectively, with 15 bases between them. Germline V gene lookup returns CDR1 SGHDT and CDR2 YYEEEE. The CDR3 loop spans 14 amino acids. The J gene is TRBJ1-5, the V gene TRBV5-6, with D possibly being TRBD1 (5 bases). This TCR came from a man between 18 and 35 years old with HIV. Sequences were derived from unsorted PBMCs, sampled 3.1 years after starting antiretroviral therapy. The CDR3 bases are TGTGCCAGCAGCCCCGGGGGTTTGATACAGCCCCAGCATTTT. It translates to CASSPGGLIQPQHF.